This T cell receptor beta chain stems from a study of blood T cell repertoires in COVID-19. The CDR3 is 15 residues long. The ends lost 5 bases at V and 6 bases at J; junction bases unmatched: 9. CDR1 SGHNT and CDR2 YENEEA come from the germline V gene. TCRdb keeps only in-frame clones here, not all; method: immunoSEQ multiplex PCR. The repertoire consists of 270,000 or so clones, with 86% occurring once and the leading ten covering about 10%. This rearrangement joins TRBV11-3 to TRBJ2-3, with TRBD1 matching 9 bases. Sequencing was carried out using peripheral blood. This sequence was found in a man aged 35-49 years with active or convalescent COVID-19. The CDR3 DNA reads TGTGCCAGCAGCAGTACAGGGGGCGTATCCGATACGCAGTATTTT. It translates to CASSSTGGVSDTQYF.